This T cell receptor beta chain was sequenced in a study of blood T cell repertoires in COVID-19. This clone showed up just once. Measured with immunoSEQ multiplex PCR; TCRdb has only the in-frame clones, and not every one. The table includes around 150,000 clones, approximately 75% detected once. The germline gives CDR1 SGHTA, CDR2 FQGTGA. This CDR3 spans 13 amino acids. V lost 3 bases to trimming and J lost 5 bases, with 9 bases between them. The source is a human donor in a cohort sampled during active COVID-19. The sequencing input was peripheral blood. The V and J genes are TRBV7-3 and TRBJ2-3; no definite D call. CDR3 amino acids: CASSFWAGDTQYF. DNA for the CDR3: TGTGCCAGCAGCTTTTGGGCTGGAGATACGCAGTATTTT.